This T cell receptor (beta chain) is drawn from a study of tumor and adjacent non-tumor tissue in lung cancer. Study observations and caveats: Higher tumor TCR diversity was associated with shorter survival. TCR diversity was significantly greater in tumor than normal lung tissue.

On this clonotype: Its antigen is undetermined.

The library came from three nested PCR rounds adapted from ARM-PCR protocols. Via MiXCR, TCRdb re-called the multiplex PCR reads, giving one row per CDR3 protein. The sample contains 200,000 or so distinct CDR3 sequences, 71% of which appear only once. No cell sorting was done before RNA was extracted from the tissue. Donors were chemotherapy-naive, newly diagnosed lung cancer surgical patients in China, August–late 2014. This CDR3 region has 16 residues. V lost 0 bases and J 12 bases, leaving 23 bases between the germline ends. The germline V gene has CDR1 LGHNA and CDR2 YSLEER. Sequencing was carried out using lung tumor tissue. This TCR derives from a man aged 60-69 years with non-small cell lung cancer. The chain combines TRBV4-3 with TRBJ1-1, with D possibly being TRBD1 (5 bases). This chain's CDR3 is CASSQDHSQSNTGPFF. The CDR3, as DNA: TGCGCCAGCAGCCAAGATCATAGTCAGTCCAACACAGGACCTTTCTTT.